This record looks at one TCR beta chain sequence and its context. This sample is part of a study of blood T cell repertoires in COVID-19. Trimming shortened V by 0 bases and J by 8 bases, and 13 bases separated the two germline ends. The CDR3 has 13 residues. The germline gives CDR1 GTSNPN, CDR2 SVGIG (reference sequence). Assay: immunoSEQ multiplex PCR; the TCRdb copy retains only in-frame clones and omits some. The table lists 150,000 to 200,000 clones, approximately 90% of them singletons. Sequenced input: peripheral blood. V and J are TRBV30 and TRBJ1-1; a possible D gene is TRBD1 (5 bases). This clonotype was obtained from a man younger than 35 with COVID-19, enrolled during active disease. CDR3 in amino acids: CAWSVGGRAEAFF. CDR3 DNA: TGTGCCTGGAGTGTGGGGGGGAGGGCCGAAGCTTTCTTT. The full variable domain, completed using reference TRBV30 and TRBJ1-1, is SQTIHQWPATLVQPVGSPLSLECTVEGTSNPNLYWYRQAAGRGLQLLFYSVGIGQISSEVPQNLSASRPQDRQFILSSKKLLLSDSGFYLCAWSVGGRAEAFFGQGTRLTVV.